This is a list of T cell receptor beta chains from one sample in a study of blood T cell repertoires in COVID-19. Data came from immunoSEQ multiplex PCR; TCRdb stores just in-frame clones and leaves some out. The profile covers about 180,000 clones, with roughly 78% appearing a single time and around 6.3% taken by the ten largest. Sequencing was done on a sample of peripheral blood. Receptor source: a man between 65 and 85 years old with active or convalescent COVID-19. Both conserved end residues are part of each CDR3. A D gene is named only where the DNA matches it firmly. Clone size appears in some rows only: once, few, many, or a class for an expanded clone.

D gene: TRBD1
clone size: .
V gene: TRBV2
J gene: TRBJ1-2
CDR3 DNA: TGTGCCAGCAGTCGGGGACAGGGGGCAAGGGGCTACACCTTC
CDR3 protein: CASSRGQGARGYTF

D gene: .
clone size: .
V gene: TRBV4-1
J gene: TRBJ2-1
CDR3 DNA: TGCGCCAGCAGCCAAGATAAAGATTTGCCTAATGTGATCGGGTCCTACAATGAGCAGTTCTTC
CDR3 protein: CASSQDKDLPNVIGSYNEQFF

D gene: TRBD2
clone size: .
V gene: TRBV10-3
J gene: TRBJ2-5
CDR3 DNA: TGTGCCATCAGTACGAGCGGGGGGGCGTACCAAGAGACCCAGTACTTC
CDR3 protein: CAISTSGGAYQETQYF

D gene: TRBD2
clone size: .
V gene: TRBV18
J gene: TRBJ2-1
CDR3 DNA: TGTGCCAGCTCACCCGCGGGAGGCAGTAGAGATGAGCAGTTCTTC
CDR3 protein: CASSPAGGSRDEQFF

D gene: .
clone size: .
V gene: TRBV6-1
J gene: TRBJ1-2
CDR3 DNA: TGTGCCAGCAGTGACTATTTCGACAGGTTGGACAGAGCCGGCTACACCTTC
CDR3 protein: CASSDYFDRLDRAGYTF

D gene: .
clone size: .
V gene: TRBV11-2
J gene: TRBJ2-1
CDR3 DNA: TGTGCCAGCAGCCCAGGGATAATGAGCTCCTACAATGAGCAGTTCTTC
CDR3 protein: CASSPGIMSSYNEQFF

D gene: TRBD1
clone size: few
V gene: TRBV7-9
J gene: TRBJ1-3
CDR3 DNA: TGTGCCAGCACCTTACTCTCCGCAGGGGGCGGAAACACCATATATTTT
CDR3 protein: CASTLLSAGGGNTIYF

D gene: .
clone size: .
V gene: TRBV4-3
J gene: TRBJ1-2
CDR3 DNA: TGCGCCAGCAGCCAAGATCTTCTGGGCAGTTACTATGGCTACACCTTC
CDR3 protein: CASSQDLLGSYYGYTF

D gene: .
clone size: few
V gene: TRBV19
J gene: TRBJ1-5
CDR3 DNA: TGTGCCAGTCCTAATCAGCCCCAGCATTTT
CDR3 protein: CASPNQPQHF

D gene: .
clone size: .
V gene: TRBV11-2
J gene: TRBJ2-5
CDR3 DNA: TGTGCCAGCAGCTTAGATCTCGGGGGGCGAGAGACCCAGTACTTC
CDR3 protein: CASSLDLGGRETQYF

D gene: .
clone size: .
V gene: TRBV9
J gene: TRBJ2-3
CDR3 DNA: TGTGCCAGCAGGGGGCCGGCCTCAGATACGCAGTATTTT
CDR3 protein: CASRGPASDTQYF

D gene: TRBD1
clone size: .
V gene: TRBV7-9
J gene: TRBJ1-2
CDR3 DNA: TGTGCCAGCAGCACGGGACAGGGCTGGAGTGGCTACACCTTC
CDR3 protein: CASSTGQGWSGYTF

D gene: .
clone size: .
V gene: TRBV28
J gene: TRBJ1-2
CDR3 DNA: TGTGCCAGCAGACCCACGGATGGGGCCTATGGCTACACCTTC
CDR3 protein: CASRPTDGAYGYTF

D gene: .
clone size: .
V gene: TRBV5-1
J gene: TRBJ1-3
CDR3 DNA: TGCGCCAGCAGCTTGGCTGCGGGAAGCTCTGGAAACACCATATATTTT
CDR3 protein: CASSLAAGSSGNTIYF

D gene: .
clone size: .
V gene: TRBV28
J gene: TRBJ1-1
CDR3 DNA: TGTGCCAGCAGTTTAGGGGGAGTCAGACAGGACACTGAAGCTTTCTTT
CDR3 protein: CASSLGGVRQDTEAFF

D gene: .
clone size: .
V gene: TRBV6-6
J gene: TRBJ2-3
CDR3 DNA: TGTGCCAGCACCATCGGACTCCACGCCACAGATACGCAGTATTTT
CDR3 protein: CASTIGLHATDTQYF

D gene: .
clone size: .
V gene: TRBV5-4
J gene: TRBJ2-5
CDR3 DNA: TGTGCCAGCAGCAACGACGGGGAGAGGACCCAGTACTTC
CDR3 protein: CASSNDGERTQYF

D gene: .
clone size: few
V gene: TRBV11-2
J gene: TRBJ2-7
CDR3 DNA: TGTGCCAGCAGCTTAGAGAGGGGGACAAGCTACGAGCAGTACTTC
CDR3 protein: CASSLERGTSYEQYF

D gene: TRBD1
clone size: once
V gene: TRBV6-5
J gene: TRBJ1-1
CDR3 DNA: TGTGCCAGCAAGCAACAGGGGGCTTATGACACTGAAGCTTTCTTT
CDR3 protein: CASKQQGAYDTEAFF

D gene: .
clone size: .
V gene: TRBV4-2
J gene: TRBJ1-2
CDR3 DNA: TGTGCCAGCAGCCCGGTTGGGGAGGCCCAGGGCTATGGCTACACCTTC
CDR3 protein: CASSPVGEAQGYGYTF

D gene: TRBD2
clone size: .
V gene: TRBV5-4
J gene: TRBJ2-1
CDR3 DNA: TGTGCCAGCAGCCCGAGCGGGAGTTGGAATGAGCAGTTCTTC
CDR3 protein: CASSPSGSWNEQFF

D gene: .
clone size: .
V gene: TRBV5-1
J gene: TRBJ2-5
CDR3 DNA: TGCGCCAGCAGCTTGGCGGGGACATCCGAAGAGACCCAGTACTTC
CDR3 protein: CASSLAGTSEETQYF

D gene: TRBD2
clone size: .
V gene: TRBV5-4
J gene: TRBJ2-1
CDR3 DNA: TGTGCCAGCAGCTCGGGGGGGGCCACGGCCGCCAATGAGCAGTTCTTC
CDR3 protein: CASSSGGATAANEQFF

D gene: .
clone size: .
V gene: TRBV28
J gene: TRBJ2-2
CDR3 DNA: TGTGCCAGCAGTTTAACTACCGGGGAGCTGTTTTTT
CDR3 protein: CASSLTTGELFF

D gene: .
clone size: .
V gene: TRBV19
J gene: TRBJ2-2
CDR3 DNA: TGTGCCAGTAGTATACAGGCAGCCACCGGGGAGCTGTTTTTT
CDR3 protein: CASSIQAATGELFF

D gene: .
clone size: .
V gene: TRBV11-2
J gene: TRBJ2-2
CDR3 DNA: TGTGCCAGCAGCTCCGCGGCCCTGTTTTTT
CDR3 protein: CASSSAALFF

D gene: TRBD1
clone size: .
V gene: TRBV7-9
J gene: TRBJ2-3
CDR3 DNA: TGTGCCAGCAGCTTATCAGGGGGAACAGATACGCAGTATTTT
CDR3 protein: CASSLSGGTDTQYF

D gene: TRBD1
clone size: .
V gene: TRBV27
J gene: TRBJ1-6
CDR3 DNA: TGTGCCAGCATGGAGGGGGACAGGCCACCCCTCCACTTT
CDR3 protein: CASMEGDRPPLHF

D gene: .
clone size: few
V gene: TRBV2
J gene: TRBJ1-4
CDR3 DNA: TGTGCCAGCAGTTCGGGACTTTCACTCAATGAAAAACTGTTTTTT
CDR3 protein: CASSSGLSLNEKLFF

D gene: TRBD2
clone size: .
V gene: TRBV6-5
J gene: TRBJ2-3
CDR3 DNA: TGTGCCAGCAGTTACTTGCGGGGGAACACAGATACGCAGTATTTT
CDR3 protein: CASSYLRGNTDTQYF

D gene: .
clone size: few
V gene: TRBV5-1
J gene: TRBJ2-5
CDR3 DNA: TGCGCCAGCAGCTTGGTACCCTCGCAGGGCCCAAAAGAGACCCAGTACTTC
CDR3 protein: CASSLVPSQGPKETQYF

D gene: .
clone size: .
V gene: TRBV7-9
J gene: TRBJ1-1
CDR3 DNA: TGTGCCAGCAGCTTTCACAGGGTGAACACTGAAGCTTTCTTT
CDR3 protein: CASSFHRVNTEAFF

D gene: TRBD1
clone size: .
V gene: TRBV5-1
J gene: TRBJ2-2
CDR3 DNA: TGCGCCAGCACCCCCCAGGGGGTAGCAAGCACCGGGGAGCTGTTTTTT
CDR3 protein: CASTPQGVASTGELFF

D gene: .
clone size: .
V gene: TRBV7-9
J gene: TRBJ1-6
CDR3 DNA: TGTGCCAGCAGCCGCGGGAGGGAATATTCACCCCTCCACTTT
CDR3 protein: CASSRGREYSPLHF

D gene: TRBD2
clone size: .
V gene: TRBV5-1
J gene: TRBJ2-7
CDR3 DNA: TGCGCCAGCAGCTTGCCCACTAGCGGGAGTTCCTACGAGCAGTACTTC
CDR3 protein: CASSLPTSGSSYEQYF

D gene: TRBD2
clone size: .
V gene: TRBV4-1
J gene: TRBJ2-1
CDR3 DNA: TGCGCCAGCAGCCAAGTCGCTAGCGGGAGTGGTGAGCAGTTCTTC
CDR3 protein: CASSQVASGSGEQFF

D gene: .
clone size: .
V gene: TRBV6-5
J gene: TRBJ1-5
CDR3 DNA: TGTGCCAGCAGTTACTCTCAGACTAATCAGCCCCAGCATTTT
CDR3 protein: CASSYSQTNQPQHF

D gene: .
clone size: .
V gene: TRBV9
J gene: TRBJ1-2
CDR3 DNA: TGTGCCAGCAGCGTAAGCCGGGAGGGCTACACCTTC
CDR3 protein: CASSVSREGYTF

D gene: TRBD1
clone size: .
V gene: TRBV11-2
J gene: TRBJ1-3
CDR3 DNA: TGTGCCAGCAGCACAACAGGGGGCTCTGGAAACACCATATATTTT
CDR3 protein: CASSTTGGSGNTIYF

D gene: TRBD1
clone size: .
V gene: TRBV7-9
J gene: TRBJ1-4
CDR3 DNA: TGTGCCAGCAGCGCCGACAGGGGGGTGGGTGAAAAACTGTTTTTT
CDR3 protein: CASSADRGVGEKLFF

D gene: TRBD2
clone size: .
V gene: TRBV6-2/TRBV6-3
J gene: TRBJ2-2
CDR3 DNA: TGTGCCAGCAGTTATCCGGCTAGCGGAGCGAACACCGGGGAGCTGTTTTTT
CDR3 protein: CASSYPASGANTGELFF

D gene: .
clone size: .
V gene: TRBV4-3
J gene: TRBJ2-3
CDR3 DNA: TGCGCCAGCAGCCAAGATAGATTCACAGATACGCAGTATTTT
CDR3 protein: CASSQDRFTDTQYF

D gene: TRBD1
clone size: .
V gene: TRBV18
J gene: TRBJ1-1
CDR3 DNA: TGTGCCAGCTCACAAAGTAACAGGGGCGAAGCTTTCTTT
CDR3 protein: CASSQSNRGEAFF

D gene: .
clone size: .
V gene: TRBV13
J gene: TRBJ2-7
CDR3 DNA: TGTGCCAGCAGCCCTCAAGGGGGTGGGGAGCAGTACTTC
CDR3 protein: CASSPQGGGEQYF

D gene: TRBD1
clone size: once
V gene: TRBV18
J gene: TRBJ1-6
CDR3 DNA: TGTGCCAGCTCACCCGGACAGGGGGCATCCGGGTCGACCCTCCACTTT
CDR3 protein: CASSPGQGASGSTLHF

D gene: .
clone size: .
V gene: TRBV14
J gene: TRBJ2-7
CDR3 DNA: TGTGCCAGCAGTCGGGACAACTCCTACGAGCAGTACTTC
CDR3 protein: CASSRDNSYEQYF

D gene: TRBD2
clone size: .
V gene: TRBV24-1
J gene: TRBJ2-3
CDR3 DNA: TGTGCCACCTCGGCGAGCGGGGGATATGGTACGCAGTATTTT
CDR3 protein: CATSASGGYGTQYF

D gene: TRBD2
clone size: .
V gene: TRBV7-9
J gene: TRBJ2-3
CDR3 DNA: TGTGCCAGCAGCTTAGGAAATAGCGGGAGGGCGTCACATACGCAGTATTTT
CDR3 protein: CASSLGNSGRASHTQYF